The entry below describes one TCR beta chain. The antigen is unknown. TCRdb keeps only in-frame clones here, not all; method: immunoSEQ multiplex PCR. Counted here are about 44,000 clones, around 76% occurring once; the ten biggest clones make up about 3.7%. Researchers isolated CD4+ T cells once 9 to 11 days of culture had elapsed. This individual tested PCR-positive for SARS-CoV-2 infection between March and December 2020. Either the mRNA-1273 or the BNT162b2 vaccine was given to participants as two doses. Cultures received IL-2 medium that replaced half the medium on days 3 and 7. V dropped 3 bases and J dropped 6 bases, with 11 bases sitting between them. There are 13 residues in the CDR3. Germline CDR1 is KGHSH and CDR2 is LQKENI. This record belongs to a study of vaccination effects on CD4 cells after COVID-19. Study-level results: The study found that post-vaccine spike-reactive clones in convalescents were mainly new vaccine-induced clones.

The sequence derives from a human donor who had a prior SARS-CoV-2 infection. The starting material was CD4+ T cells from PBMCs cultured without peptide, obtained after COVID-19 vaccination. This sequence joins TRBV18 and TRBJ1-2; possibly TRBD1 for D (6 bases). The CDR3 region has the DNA TGTGCCAGCTCACCGGACAGTACAGATGGCTACACCTTC. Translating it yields CASSPDSTDGYTF.